The source of this TCR beta chain is a study of blood T cell repertoires in COVID-19. Adults between roughly 18 and 95 years of age took part from 24 US areas. Either two negative PCRs, clearance, or symptom resolution qualified Cohort 3 donors as recovered. Trimming took 0 bases from V and 3 from J, leaving 7 bases between them. The CDR3 length is 15 residues. Germline lookup yields CDR1 SGHDT and CDR2 YYEEEE. Per the original methods: Reference gene primer amplification gave estimated nucleated cell counts. TCRdb's table, derived via immunoSEQ multiplex PCR, lists solely in-frame clones and lacks some. V, J and clone size derive from that table, while D and trimming were established from the DNA sequence. The sample consists of more than 250,000 clones, around 87% of them appearing once.

The sequenced sample consisted of PBMCs or T cells enriched from blood (not recorded which). This chain connects TRBV5-6 to TRBJ2-6, with D possibly TRBD2 on 6 matching bases. The sequence came from a woman aged 25-40 years who had recovered from COVID-19. The CDR3 loop reads CASSLGGGGANVLTF. CDR3 coding DNA: TGTGCCAGCAGCTTGGGGGGAGGTGGGGCCAACGTCCTGACTTTC.